This is a list of T cell receptor beta chains from one sample in a study of blood T cell repertoires in COVID-19. Assay used: immunoSEQ multiplex PCR; TCRdb lists only in-frame clones, some missing. The table includes some 100,000 clones, about 90% detected once. The specimen was peripheral blood. The receptors originated from a human donor with active COVID-19. The donor label of this sample is uncertain. Each CDR3 is given with its conserved first and last residue. Each record gives: D gene, V gene, clone size, J gene, CDR3 DNA, CDR3 protein. D genes are given only for firm matches. Some rows mark clone size as missing; the rest say once, few, many or name a class of expanded clone.

TRBD2	TRBV3-1/TRBV3-2	-	TRBJ2-1	TGTGCCAGCAGCCGAGGTAGCGGGGGGGCCGGAGAATCCTACAATGAGCAGTTCTTC	CASSRGSGGAGESYNEQFF
TRBD2	TRBV9	-	TRBJ2-3	TGTGCCAGCAGCGGAGGGACTAGCGGCCGCACAGATACGCAGTATTTT	CASSGGTSGRTDTQYF
-	TRBV6-5	-	TRBJ2-7	TGTGCCAGCAGTTACTCGTCATCCCCCTACGAGCAGTACTTC	CASSYSSSPYEQYF
TRBD1	TRBV29-1	-	TRBJ2-5	TGCAGCGTTGAAGACTCGGTCAGGGGGCCGGAGACCCAGTACTTC	CSVEDSVRGPETQYF
-	TRBV5-5	-	TRBJ1-3	TGTGCCAGCAGCTCCTCGGAGGTCGCTGGAAACACCATATATTTT	CASSSSEVAGNTIYF
-	TRBV4-1	-	TRBJ1-1	TGCGCCAGCAGCGCCCCAGCGGGTAAGAACACTGAAGCTTTCTTT	CASSAPAGKNTEAFF
TRBD2	TRBV6-6	once	TRBJ2-7	TGTGCCAGCAGTTACGGTCTAGCGGGGACCTACGAGCAGTACTTC	CASSYGLAGTYEQYF
-	TRBV2	once	TRBJ1-4	TGTGCCAGCAGGGCCCAAGCGGGCTATAATGAAAAACTGTTTTTT	CASRAQAGYNEKLFF
-	TRBV6-1	-	TRBJ2-3	TGTGCCAGCAGTGAAATGGACAGGGAGGGCGCAGATACGCAGTATTTT	CASSEMDREGADTQYF
TRBD1	TRBV16	few	TRBJ2-7	TGTGCCAGCAGCCGAATTCGGGACAGGTCGTACGAGCAGTACTTC	CASSRIRDRSYEQYF
TRBD2	TRBV5-1	-	TRBJ2-3	TGCGCCAGCAGCGTACTATCTAGCGGTAGCACAGATACGCAGTATTTT	CASSVLSSGSTDTQYF
TRBD2	TRBV27	-	TRBJ2-2	TGTGCCAGCAGTTTAATTGGGCGGGGGACCCCCGGAGCCGGGGAGCTGTTTTTT	CASSLIGRGTPGAGELFF
TRBD1	TRBV4-1	-	TRBJ1-1	TGCGCCAGCAGCCCGACAGGGGACCTATATGAAGCTTTCTTT	CASSPTGDLYEAFF
TRBD1	TRBV25-1	few	TRBJ2-2	TGTGCCAGCAGTGGGGGGGACAGGGTATCCGGGGAGCTGTTTTTT	CASSGGDRVSGELFF
-	TRBV18	-	TRBJ1-4	TGTGCCAGCTCACCAGGAAAGGGGGGGAATGAAAAACTGTTTTTT	CASSPGKGGNEKLFF
TRBD2	TRBV4-1	-	TRBJ2-7	TGCGCCAGCAGCCAGGGGGGGTTAAGCGGGGCTTCCTACGAGCAGTACTTC	CASSQGGLSGASYEQYF
-	TRBV5-1	-	TRBJ2-5	TGCGCCAGCAGCTTGGTCCAGGGCGGTCCCCAGTACTTC	CASSLVQGGPQYF
TRBD1	TRBV6-2/TRBV6-3	-	TRBJ1-6	TGTGCCAGCAGTGACAGGGGGCCTACTCCTATTAATTCACCCCTCCACTTT	CASSDRGPTPINSPLHF
-	TRBV12-3/TRBV12-4	-	TRBJ1-1	TGTGCCAGCAGTTTTGGACATACTGAAGCTTTCTTT	CASSFGHTEAFF
TRBD2	TRBV6-6	-	TRBJ2-7	TGTGCCAGCAGAGACGGGGGGGGCGGGTCCTACGAGCAGTACTTC	CASRDGGGGSYEQYF
-	TRBV19	-	TRBJ1-2	TGTGCCAGTAGTATAGATCATCGTCTGGTAGATTATGGCTACACCTTC	CASSIDHRLVDYGYTF
-	TRBV29-1	once	TRBJ1-1	TGCAGCGTTGAAAGTGTACGGGGGACGAGGACTGAAGCTTTCTTT	CSVESVRGTRTEAFF
TRBD1	TRBV6-5	-	TRBJ1-2	TGTGCCAGCAGTAATGACAGGGGGCTGGATGGCTACACCTTC	CASSNDRGLDGYTF
-	TRBV10-3	-	TRBJ1-1	TGTGCCATCCGACCCGCCGAGGTTAACACTGAAGCTTTCTTT	CAIRPAEVNTEAFF
TRBD2	TRBV13	-	TRBJ2-7	TGTGCCAGCAGCTTAGTTCAGCGGGGGGGTCGTGACGAGCAGTACTTC	CASSLVQRGGRDEQYF
-	TRBV4-1	-	TRBJ2-1	TGCGCCAGCAGCCAAGATATGACTGGAGCCTACAATGAGCAGTTCTTC	CASSQDMTGAYNEQFF
-	TRBV3-1/TRBV3-2	few	TRBJ1-4	TGTGCCAGCAGTTTGACTCATGAAAAACTGTTTTTT	CASSLTHEKLFF
-	TRBV6-2/TRBV6-3	-	TRBJ2-3	TGTGCCAGCAGCCCCAGGGTTATCAAGACAGATACGCAGTATTTT	CASSPRVIKTDTQYF
-	TRBV5-1	-	TRBJ1-1	TGCGCCAGCAGCTTGGGGTTGACTGGGGAGATCACTGAAGCTTTCTTT	CASSLGLTGEITEAFF
TRBD1	TRBV19	-	TRBJ1-6	TGTGCCAGTAGTATATCCGAACAGGGGCCAGGCTCCTATAATTCACCCCTCCACTTT	CASSISEQGPGSYNSPLHF
-	TRBV5-1	-	TRBJ2-3	TGCGCCAGCAGCTTGGGACCCCCCCGGGGCACAGATACGCAGTATTTT	CASSLGPPRGTDTQYF
TRBD2	TRBV3-1/TRBV3-2	-	TRBJ2-1	TGTGCCAGCAGCTTTAGCGGGGAATATGAGCAGTTCTTC	CASSFSGEYEQFF
TRBD2	TRBV5-1	-	TRBJ2-5	TGCGCCAGCAGCTCAGCACTAGCGGATCAAGAGACCCAGTACTTC	CASSSALADQETQYF
-	TRBV7-3	-	TRBJ2-3	TGTGCCAGCAGCTTAGGTCCGGTGACTAGCACAGATACGCAGTATTTT	CASSLGPVTSTDTQYF
-	TRBV7-3	-	TRBJ2-3	TGTGCCAGCAGCTTAGGTTTCACAGGGCTCACAGATACGCAGTATTTT	CASSLGFTGLTDTQYF
-	TRBV9	few	TRBJ1-6	TGTGCCAGCAGCGTAGCCCCGGACCAGGGGAATAATTCACCCCTCCACTTT	CASSVAPDQGNNSPLHF
TRBD2	TRBV5-6	-	TRBJ2-5	TGTGCCACTGAACGGGGGGACTCCCAAGAGACCCAGTACTTC	CATERGDSQETQYF
TRBD2	TRBV25-1	-	TRBJ2-3	TGTGCCAGCAGTGTTAGCGGGGGGGCGAATACGCAGTATTTT	CASSVSGGANTQYF
-	TRBV6-9	-	TRBJ2-3	TGTGCCAGCAGTTATAGCGCAGGGACAGATACGCAGTATTTT	CASSYSAGTDTQYF
TRBD1	TRBV7-9	-	TRBJ2-7	TGTGCCAGCAGCTTCAGGACAGGTTCCTACGAGCAGTACTTC	CASSFRTGSYEQYF
TRBD1	TRBV7-9	-	TRBJ1-1	TGTGCCAGCAGCATCGGACAGGGCCAGAACACTGAAGCTTTCTTT	CASSIGQGQNTEAFF
-	TRBV3-1/TRBV3-2	-	TRBJ1-4	TGTGCCAGCAGTCCCCGACCGGGGAAAGGTGAAAAACTGTTTTTT	CASSPRPGKGEKLFF
TRBD1	TRBV5-1	-	TRBJ1-2	TGCGCCAGCAGCTCCCACCCCCGACAGGGGCACCTCTATGGCTACACCTTC	CASSSHPRQGHLYGYTF
-	TRBV5-4	-	TRBJ1-1	TGTGCCAGCAGCTTGGACAGTACGGAAGCTTTCTTT	CASSLDSTEAFF
-	TRBV21-1	-	TRBJ2-1	TGTGCCAGCTGGGGGAAATCTAGGACAGCGGAAAATGAGCAGTTCTTC	CASWGKSRTAENEQFF
TRBD2	TRBV11-3	-	TRBJ2-5	TGTGCCAGCAGCTTAGCCAGCGGGGGGTTCCAAGAGACCCAGTACTTC	CASSLASGGFQETQYF
-	TRBV5-6	-	TRBJ2-7	TGTGCCAGCAGGGTCTCAGGGGTATACGAGCAGTACTTC	CASRVSGVYEQYF
TRBD2	TRBV9	-	TRBJ2-7	TGTGCCAGCAGCATCCGGGGAGGGCCCGACTACGAGCAGTACTTC	CASSIRGGPDYEQYF
TRBD2	TRBV6-5	-	TRBJ2-1	TGTGCCAGCAGCCGGACTAGCGGGGGGGTACATGAGCAGTTCTTC	CASSRTSGGVHEQFF
-	TRBV5-4	-	TRBJ2-2	TGTGCCAGCAGCTTGCCTCGACAGACCCCGGGGGAGCTGTTTTTT	CASSLPRQTPGELFF
TRBD2	TRBV5-1	-	TRBJ2-2	TGCGCCAGCAGCCCTACGGGGGGCGGGGAGCTGTTTTTT	CASSPTGGGELFF
-	TRBV25-1	-	TRBJ1-1	TGTGCCAGCAGTGAAATCGGGGGATGGAACACTGAAGCTTTCTTT	CASSEIGGWNTEAFF
TRBD1	TRBV5-8	once	TRBJ2-2	TGTGCCAGCAGCCACAGGGGGAACACCGGGGAGCTGTTTTTT	CASSHRGNTGELFF
-	TRBV4-1	-	TRBJ1-1	TGCGCCAGCAGCCAAGGGTTGATATCGGACACTGAAGCTTTCTTT	CASSQGLISDTEAFF
-	TRBV14	-	TRBJ1-1	TGTGCCAGCAGCCAAGATTTCAGCGCTGAAGCTTTCTTT	CASSQDFSAEAFF